The clone carrying this T cell receptor beta chain was counted a single time. Authors' methods: Counts of nucleated cells, estimated from reference gene primer amplification, were obtained. Sequenced by immunoSEQ multiplex PCR; TCRdb stores in-frame clones only, minus some. The V and J calls and clone size come from that table; D and trimming were worked out from the DNA. The data show 90,000 to 120,000 clones, more than 70% seen once. This entry is derived from a study of blood T cell repertoires in COVID-19. As for the study in general: Samples came from the United States, Italy and Spain, spanning acute and convalescent COVID-19. Nucleic acid was either cDNA or gDNA, and it came from T cells, B-cell-depleted T cells, or PBMCs.

Per the germline V gene, CDR1 is KGHSH and CDR2 is LQKENI. The junction had 3 bases not matched to a gene; V was cut back by 3 bases and J by 3 bases. The CDR3 spans 15 residues. This clonotype was obtained from a middle-aged man with active or convalescent COVID-19. The specimen was peripheral blood. V and J are TRBV18 and TRBJ2-1; 9 bases are shared with TRBD1. The CDR3 DNA is TGTGCCAGCTCACCGAGACAGGGGGTCTACAATGAGCAGTTCTTC. Its protein product is CASSPRQGVYNEQFF.